The next 12 T cell receptor beta chains were all read from a single sample in a study of blood T cell repertoires in COVID-19 (dated by TCRdb to about 2020). Library method: the immunoSEQ multiplex PCR assay. TCRdb took this table from immuneACCESS and kept in-frame rearrangements with V and J called. Such tables lack part of the clones; where checked against another copy, unresolved V genes explain under half of the gap, and the rest is unexplained. The sample has about 210,000 clones on record, 87% of them singletons. Of the sample, approximately 7.3% falls within the top ten clones. Sequencing was performed on PBMCs or T cells enriched from blood (not recorded which). These receptors were obtained from a man between 25 and 39 years old in a cohort exposed to, infected with or recovered from COVID-19 (not recorded which).

There are a few counts of this clone. V usage is TRBV14 and J usage is TRBJ2-7, with D perhaps TRBD2 (5 bases). Germline CDR1 reads SGHDN; CDR2 reads FVKESK. The V end lost 4 bases, the J end lost 5 bases, and 15 bases lay between the germline ends. CDR3 length equals 14 residues. CDR3: CASSLITGLDEQYF. CDR3 DNA sequence: TGTGCCAGCAGCCTAATCACTGGACTTGACGAGCAGTACTTC. The whole variable domain, remainder taken from reference TRBV14 and TRBJ2-7, is EAGVTQFPSHSVIEKGQTVTLRCDPISGHDNLYWYRRVMGKEIKFLLHFVKESKQDESGMPNNRFLAERTGGTYSTLKVQPAELEDSGVYFCASSLITGLDEQYFGPGTRLTVT.

The rearrangement links TRBV3-1 (or the pseudogene TRBV3-2) to TRBJ2-5; a weak D match, TRBD2 (7 bases). CDR1 is LGHDT and CDR2 is YNNKEL in the germline V gene (reference sequence). The germline V and J ends were trimmed by 4 bases and 6 bases, with 21 bases remaining between them. This CDR3 region has 16 residues. The DNA of the CDR3 is TGTGCCAGCAGCCCGCCGGTAGGGGGGAGGGGGAAGACCCAGTACTTC. It translates to CASSPPVGGRGKTQYF.

The chain joins TRBV27 to TRBJ1-1; D is possibly TRBD1 (6 bases). The CDR3 length is 16 residues. V lost 6 bases and J 4 bases, leaving 21 bases between the germline ends. Germline CDR1 reads MNHEY; CDR2 reads SMNVEV (reference sequence). The CDR3 protein is CASRLTGDEWSTEAFF. Here the CDR3 DNA reads TGTGCCAGCAGACTGACAGGAGATGAATGGTCCACTGAAGCTTTCTTT.

The chain combines TRBV6-4 with TRBJ1-2; TRBD1 aligns across 11 bases. The CDR3 sequence is 15 residues long. CDR1 is MRHNA and CDR2 is SNTAGT in the germline V gene. V shed 6 bases and J 6 bases; nucleotides not matched to a gene: 9. The CDR3 sequence is CASRRTGGKRDGYTF. For the CDR3, the DNA is TGTGCCAGCAGACGGACAGGGGGCAAGCGAGATGGCTACACCTTC.

Details on this clone: No DNA is shown, since the ends of the CDR3 on it are uncertain; the CDR3 is the one TCRdb lists. The V and J genes are TRBV28 and TRBJ1-5. In germline, CDR1 is MDHEN, CDR2 SYDVKM. The CDR3 spans 16 amino acids, including both terminal residues. The CDR3 here is CASSFFGEHGNQPQHF.

This CDR3 reads CASSLRTNLDTQYF. In DNA, the CDR3 is TGTGCCAGCAGTCTAAGGACAAATTTGGATACGCAGTATTTT. The V call is TRBV27, the J call TRBJ2-3, with D maybe TRBD1 (5 bases). The CDR3 runs to 14 residues. The germline V and J ends were trimmed by 5 bases and 6 bases, with 15 bases remaining between them. Germline CDR1 and CDR2: MNHEY and SMNVEV (reference sequence).

The chain links TRBV9 to TRBJ2-3, with D uncertain. V was trimmed by 3 bases and J by 4 bases, leaving 9 bases between them. From germline, CDR1 is SGDLS and CDR2 YYNGEE. The CDR3 spans 13 residues. The CDR3 nucleotides are TGTGCCAGCAGCGCCCAGAAGTCAGATACGCAGTATTTT. Protein sequence: CASSAQKSDTQYF.

Points on this clone: One junction end does not reproduce the germline sequence, and a read error may be involved. The chain links TRBV7-7 to TRBJ2-5, with 8 bases matching TRBD1. This CDR3 region has 15 residues. The germline V gene has CDR1 SSHAT and CDR2 FNYEAQ (reference sequence). CDR3 region: CASSQGQGGQETQYF. CDR3 DNA sequence: TGTGCTAGCAGTCAAGGACAGGGTGGCCAAGAGACCCAGTACTTC.

This clone has just a few counts. The V gene is TRBV4-2, the J gene TRBJ1-2, with TRBD1 matching over 10 bases. Germline V lookup: CDR1 LGHNA, CDR2 YNFKEQ. Unmatched junction bases numbered 10, after V lost 1 base and J lost 8 bases. The CDR3 has 16 amino acids. DNA for the CDR3: TGTGCCAGCAGCCAAGGGAACGGACAGGGGGTGGGAGGCTACACCTTC. Amino acid sequence: CASSQGNGQGVGGYTF.

V usage is TRBV5-1 and J usage is TRBJ2-3; the D is unclear. Trimming took off 1 base at V and 3 bases at J, with 6 bases between the two ends. Per germline, CDR1 SGHRS and CDR2 YFSETQ. The CDR3 totals 13 residues. The CDR3 is CASSLSGTDTQYF. The CDR3 nucleotides read TGCGCCAGCAGCTTGTCCGGGACAGATACGCAGTATTTT.

The CDR3 DNA follows: TGTGCCAGCAGCGTAGGGGCAGGGCGATACGAGCAGTACTTC. It specifies CASSVGAGRYEQYF. The chain links TRBV9 to TRBJ2-7, with D perhaps TRBD1 (5 bases). CDR1 SGDLS and CDR2 YYNGEE come from the germline V gene. Trimming left V 0 bases short and J 4 bases short, with 11 bases between. This CDR3 is 14 amino acids long.

The chain joins TRBV6-4 to TRBJ2-2, with D maybe TRBD1 (5 bases). Looked up from germline, CDR1 is MRHNA and CDR2 is SNTAGT. The CDR3 totals 18 residues. Deletions cut 8 bases from V and 0 bases from J, with 22 bases between. The CDR3 DNA sequence: TGTGCCAGCGACGACGGGCTGACAGACACTGCGAACACCGGGGAGCTGTTTTTT. This translates into CASDDGLTDTANTGELFF.